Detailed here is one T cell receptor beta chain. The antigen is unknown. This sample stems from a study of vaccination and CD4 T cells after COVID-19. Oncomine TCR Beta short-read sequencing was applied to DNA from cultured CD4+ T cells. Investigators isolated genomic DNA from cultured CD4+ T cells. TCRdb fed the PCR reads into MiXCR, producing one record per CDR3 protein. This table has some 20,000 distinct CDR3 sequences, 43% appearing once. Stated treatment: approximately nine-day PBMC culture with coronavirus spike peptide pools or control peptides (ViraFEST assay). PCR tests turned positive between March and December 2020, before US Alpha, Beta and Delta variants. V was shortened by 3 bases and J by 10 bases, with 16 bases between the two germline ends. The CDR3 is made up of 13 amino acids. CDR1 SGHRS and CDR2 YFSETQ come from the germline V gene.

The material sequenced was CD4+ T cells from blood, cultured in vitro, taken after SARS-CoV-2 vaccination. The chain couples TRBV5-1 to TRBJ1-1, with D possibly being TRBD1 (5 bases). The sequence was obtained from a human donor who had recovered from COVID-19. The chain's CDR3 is CASSWGEGARAFF. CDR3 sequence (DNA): TGCGCCAGCAGCTGGGGCGAAGGGGCCCGAGCTTTCTTT.